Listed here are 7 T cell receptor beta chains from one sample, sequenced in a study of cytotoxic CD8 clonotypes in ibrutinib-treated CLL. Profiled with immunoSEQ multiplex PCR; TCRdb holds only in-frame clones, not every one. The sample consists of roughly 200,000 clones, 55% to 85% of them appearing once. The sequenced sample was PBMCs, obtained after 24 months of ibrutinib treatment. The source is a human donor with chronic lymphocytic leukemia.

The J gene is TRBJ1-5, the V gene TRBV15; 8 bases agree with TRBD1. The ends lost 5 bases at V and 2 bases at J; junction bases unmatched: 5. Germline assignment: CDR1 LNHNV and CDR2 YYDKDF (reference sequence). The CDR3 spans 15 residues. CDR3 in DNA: TGTGCCACCAGCTCCCAGGGGGCGGGCAATCAGCCCCAGCATTTT. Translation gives CATSSQGAGNQPQHF. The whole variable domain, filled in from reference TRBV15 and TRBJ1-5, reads DAMVIQNPRYQVTQFGKPVTLSCSQTLNHNVMYWYQQKSSQAPKLLFHYYDKDFNNEADTPDNFQSRRPNTSFCFLDIRSPGLGDTAMYLCATSSQGAGNQPQHFGDGTRLSIL.

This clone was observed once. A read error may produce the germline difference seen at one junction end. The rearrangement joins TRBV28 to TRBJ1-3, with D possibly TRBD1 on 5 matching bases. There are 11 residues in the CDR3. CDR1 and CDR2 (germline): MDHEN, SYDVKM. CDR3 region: CQAGTGNTIYF. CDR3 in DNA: TGCCAGGCAGGGACTGGAAACACCATATATTTT.

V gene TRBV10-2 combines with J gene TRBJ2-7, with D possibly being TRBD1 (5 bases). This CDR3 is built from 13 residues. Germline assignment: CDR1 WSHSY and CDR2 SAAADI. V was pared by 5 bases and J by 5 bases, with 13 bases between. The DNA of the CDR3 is TGCGCCAGCAGTCCTCGGTGGGGCAACGAGCAGTACTTC. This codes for CASSPRWGNEQYF.

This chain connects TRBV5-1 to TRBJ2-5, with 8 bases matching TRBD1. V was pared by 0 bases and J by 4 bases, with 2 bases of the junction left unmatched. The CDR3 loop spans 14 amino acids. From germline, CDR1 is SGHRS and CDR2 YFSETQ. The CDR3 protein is CASSLVQGVETQYF. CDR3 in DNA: TGCGCCAGCAGCTTGGTACAGGGGGTAGAGACCCAGTACTTC.

CDR3 protein: CASSKPGNEQFF. The CDR3 region has the DNA TGTGCCAGCTCCAAACCGGGCAATGAGCAGTTCTTC. This sequence joins TRBV27 and TRBJ2-1; D is undetermined. Trimming took 8 bases from V and 6 from J, leaving 11 bases between them. CDR3 length equals 12 residues. CDR1 is MNHEY, CDR2 SMNVEV, per germline (reference sequence).

Here the CDR3 reads CATSRDQILNTEAFF. DNA of the CDR3: TGTGCCACCAGCAGAGATCAAATTCTGAACACTGAAGCTTTCTTT. V is TRBV15 and J is TRBJ1-1; D gene uncertain. Deletions cut 0 bases from V and 0 bases from J, with 8 bases between. The CDR3 sequence is 15 residues long. CDR1 is LNHNV and CDR2 is YYDKDF in the germline V gene (reference sequence).

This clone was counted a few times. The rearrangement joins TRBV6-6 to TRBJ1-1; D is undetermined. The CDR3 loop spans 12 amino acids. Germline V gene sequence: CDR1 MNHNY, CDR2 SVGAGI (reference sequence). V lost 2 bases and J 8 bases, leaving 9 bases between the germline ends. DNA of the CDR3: TGTGCCAGCAGTTACGGAAGGGTAGAAGCTTTCTTT. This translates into CASSYGRVEAFF.